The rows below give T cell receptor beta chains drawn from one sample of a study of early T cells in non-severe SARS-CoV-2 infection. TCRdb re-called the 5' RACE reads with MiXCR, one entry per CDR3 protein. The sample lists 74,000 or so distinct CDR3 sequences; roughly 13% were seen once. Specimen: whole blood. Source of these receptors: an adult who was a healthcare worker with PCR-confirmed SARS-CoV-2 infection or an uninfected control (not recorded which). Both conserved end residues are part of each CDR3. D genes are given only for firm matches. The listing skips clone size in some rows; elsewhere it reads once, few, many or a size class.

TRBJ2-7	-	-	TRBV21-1	CASSTGQGEMYEQYF	TGTGCCAGCAGCACTGGACAGGGAGAAATGTACGAGCAGTACTTC
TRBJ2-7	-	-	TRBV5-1	CASSGETSSYEQYF	TGCGCCAGCAGCGGGGAGACTAGCTCCTACGAGCAGTACTTC
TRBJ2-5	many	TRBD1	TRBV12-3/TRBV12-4	CASSPTGGGETQYF	TGTGCCAGCAGTCCCACAGGGGGCGGGGAGACCCAGTACTTC
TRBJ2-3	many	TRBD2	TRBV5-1	CASSLVGGPTDTQYF	TGCGCCAGCAGCTTGGTGGGAGGGCCTACAGATACGCAGTATTTT
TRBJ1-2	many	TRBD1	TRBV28	CASSFLTGGIYGYTF	TGTGCCAGCAGTTTCCTAACAGGGGGCATCTATGGCTACACCTTC
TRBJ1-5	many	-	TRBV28	CASENPGLGQPQHF	TGTGCCAGTGAAAATCCGGGTTTGGGTCAGCCCCAGCATTTT
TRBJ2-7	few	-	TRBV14	CASSQGVGYEQYF	TGTGCCAGCAGCCAAGGGGTCGGTTACGAGCAGTACTTC
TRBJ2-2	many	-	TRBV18	CASSPGPPSRTGELFF	TGTGCCAGCTCACCGGGCCCACCGAGTAGGACCGGGGAGCTGTTTTTT
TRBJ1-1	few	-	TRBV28	CASSPGAQNTEAFF	TGTGCCAGCAGCCCAGGGGCACAGAACACTGAAGCTTTCTTT
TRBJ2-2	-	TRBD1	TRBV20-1	CSARNQGAGELFF	TGCAGTGCTAGGAACCAGGGGGCCGGGGAGCTGTTTTTT
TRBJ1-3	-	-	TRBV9	CASGHTIYF	TGTGCCAGTGGACACACCATATATTTT
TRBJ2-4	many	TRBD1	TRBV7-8	CASSSERGRENIQYF	TGTGCCAGCAGCTCTGAGAGGGGGCGGGAAAACATTCAGTACTTC
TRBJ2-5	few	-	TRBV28	CAATLRASKEETQYF	TGTGCGGCCACGCTCCGGGCCTCTAAGGAAGAGACCCAGTACTTC
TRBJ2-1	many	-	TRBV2	CASSVLTGAGNEQFF	TGTGCCAGCAGTGTTTTGACAGGAGCGGGAAATGAGCAGTTCTTC
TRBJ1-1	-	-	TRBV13	CASSLGATEAFF	TGTGCCAGCAGCTTAGGAGCCACTGAAGCTTTCTTT
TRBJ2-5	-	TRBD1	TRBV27	CASSLPTGKETQYF	TGTGCCAGCAGTTTACCGACAGGGAAGGAGACCCAGTACTTC
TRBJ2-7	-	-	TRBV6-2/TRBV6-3	CASSYMGSEQYF	TGTGCCAGCAGTTACATGGGCTCCGAGCAGTACTTC
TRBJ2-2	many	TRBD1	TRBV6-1	CAHGQGLTGELFF	TGTGCCCACGGACAGGGTCTCACCGGGGAGCTGTTTTTT
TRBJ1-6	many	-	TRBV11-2	CASSLEPWNSPLHF	TGTGCCAGCAGCTTAGAGCCTTGGAATTCACCCCTCCACTTT
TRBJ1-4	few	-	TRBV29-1	CSVIAEKLFF	TGCAGCGTTATAGCAGAAAAACTGTTTTTT
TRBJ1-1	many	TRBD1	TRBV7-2	CASSLNPDRAQAFF	TGTGCCAGCAGCTTAAACCCGGACAGGGCTCAAGCTTTCTTT
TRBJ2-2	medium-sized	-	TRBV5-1	CASSTSGSTGELFF	TGCGCCAGCAGCACGTCTGGTTCCACCGGGGAGCTGTTTTTT
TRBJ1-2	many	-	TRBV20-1	CSVILRNYGYTF	TGCAGTGTAATTCTTCGAAACTATGGCTACACCTTC
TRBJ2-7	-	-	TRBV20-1	CSASQDGGSYEQYF	TGCAGTGCTAGCCAAGACGGGGGCTCCTACGAGCAGTACTTC
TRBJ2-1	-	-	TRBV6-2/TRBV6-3	CASSSPLGLNEQFF	TGTGCCAGCAGCTCTCCGTTGGGGCTCAATGAGCAGTTCTTC
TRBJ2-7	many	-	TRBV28	CASSSNEQYF	TGTGCCAGCAGTTCTAACGAGCAGTACTTC
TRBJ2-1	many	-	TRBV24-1	CATSGDSYNEQFF	TGTGCCACCAGCGGGGACTCCTACAATGAGCAGTTCTTC
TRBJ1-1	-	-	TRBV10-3	CATRRGLGLNTEAFF	TGTGCCACCCGTCGAGGGTTAGGGCTGAACACTGAAGCTTTCTTT
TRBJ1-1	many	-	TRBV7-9	CASSSGLNTEAFF	TGTGCCAGCAGCTCCGGGCTCAACACTGAAGCTTTCTTT
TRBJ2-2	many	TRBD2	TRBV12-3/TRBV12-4	CASRPSGRETGELFF	TGTGCCAGCAGGCCTAGCGGGAGAGAGACCGGGGAGCTGTTTTTT
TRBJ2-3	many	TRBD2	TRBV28	CASSSRDYHTDTQYF	TGTGCCAGCAGTTCCCGGGACTATCACACAGATACGCAGTATTTT
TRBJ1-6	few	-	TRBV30	CAWSAGIYNSPLHF	TGTGCCTGGAGTGCTGGGATCTATAATTCACCCCTCCACTTT
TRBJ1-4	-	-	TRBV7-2	CASSLSVSNEKLFF	TGTGCCAGCAGCTTATCCGTGTCTAATGAAAAACTGTTTTTT
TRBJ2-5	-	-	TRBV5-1	CASSSYPGSQETQYF	TGCGCCAGCAGCTCTTACCCTGGCAGTCAAGAGACCCAGTACTTC
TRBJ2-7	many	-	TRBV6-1	CASSENQGSSYEQYF	TGTGCCAGCAGTGAAAACCAGGGGAGCTCCTACGAGCAGTACTTC
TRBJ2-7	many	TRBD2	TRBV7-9	CASSLLAGYEQYF	TGTGCCAGCAGCTTACTAGCGGGGTACGAGCAGTACTTC
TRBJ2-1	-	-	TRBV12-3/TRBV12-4	CASSLLLVWLHNEQFF	TGTGCCAGCAGTTTACTCTTGGTGTGGCTCCACAATGAGCAGTTCTTC
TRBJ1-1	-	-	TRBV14	CASSLSMNTEAFF	TGTGCCAGCAGCCTCAGCATGAACACTGAAGCTTTCTTT
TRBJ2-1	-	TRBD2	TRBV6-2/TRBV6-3	CASATSDSYNEQFF	TGTGCCAGCGCTACTAGCGACTCCTACAATGAGCAGTTCTTC
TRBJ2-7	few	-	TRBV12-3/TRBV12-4	CASSFVGGNYEQYF	TGTGCCAGCAGTTTCGTAGGGGGGAACTACGAGCAGTACTTC
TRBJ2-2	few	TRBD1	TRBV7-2	CASRSSGGNTGELFF	TGTGCCAGCAGGTCCTCAGGGGGCAACACCGGGGAGCTGTTTTTT
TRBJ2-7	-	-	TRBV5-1	CASSLGARLSYEQYF	TGCGCCAGCAGCTTGGGGGCGCGGCTCTCCTACGAGCAGTACTTC
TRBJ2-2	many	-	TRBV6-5	CAIGGPWEGTGELFF	TGTGCCATCGGGGGGCCCTGGGAGGGGACCGGGGAGCTGTTTTTT
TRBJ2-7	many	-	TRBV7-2	CASSPRREGWNEQYF	TGTGCCAGCAGCCCTAGGAGAGAGGGTTGGAACGAGCAGTACTTC
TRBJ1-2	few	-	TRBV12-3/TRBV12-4	CASSRAGGARGYTF	TGTGCCAGCTCCCGAGCGGGGGGGGCAAGAGGCTACACCTTC
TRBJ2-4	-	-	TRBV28	CATREAKNIQYF	TGTGCCACTCGCGAAGCCAAAAACATTCAGTACTTC
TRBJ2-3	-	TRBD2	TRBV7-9	CASSLARSGRNTDTQYF	TGTGCCAGCAGCTTAGCGCGGAGCGGGAGGAACACAGATACGCAGTATTTT
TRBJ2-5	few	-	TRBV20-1	CSARVENKEETQYF	TGCAGTGCTAGAGTGGAGAATAAGGAGGAGACCCAGTACTTC
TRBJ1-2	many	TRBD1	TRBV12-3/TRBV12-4	CASSWDRGGYGYTF	TGTGCCAGCAGTTGGGACAGGGGGGGCTATGGCTACACCTTC
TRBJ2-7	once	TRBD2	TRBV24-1	CATSNGRGPPYEQYF	TGTGCCACCAGTAATGGGAGGGGACCCCCCTACGAGCAGTACTTC
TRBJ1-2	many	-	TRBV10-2	CASRPFRGHGYTF	TGCGCCAGCAGACCATTTCGGGGGCATGGCTACACCTTC
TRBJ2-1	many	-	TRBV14	CASSQVETRVWLYNEQFF	TGTGCCAGCAGCCAAGTCGAAACTAGAGTTTGGTTGTACAATGAGCAGTTCTTC
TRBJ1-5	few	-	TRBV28	CASRIQMDQPQHF	TGTGCCAGCAGAATACAGATGGATCAGCCCCAGCATTTT
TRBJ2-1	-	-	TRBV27	CASSPRAGNEQFF	TGTGCCAGCAGCCCGCGGGCGGGGAATGAGCAGTTCTTC
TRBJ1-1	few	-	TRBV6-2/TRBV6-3	CASSYRRRNTEAFF	TGTGCCAGCAGTTATAGGAGGAGGAACACTGAAGCTTTCTTT
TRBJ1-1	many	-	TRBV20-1	CSARWDPNTEAFF	TGCAGTGCTAGATGGGACCCAAACACTGAAGCTTTCTTT
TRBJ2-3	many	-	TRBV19	CASSIDPRGSRVDTQYF	TGTGCCAGTAGTATAGACCCTCGGGGGTCTCGAGTAGATACGCAGTATTTT
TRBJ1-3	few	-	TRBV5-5	CASSLGQAGGNTIYF	TGTGCCAGCAGCTTGGGACAGGCCGGCGGAAACACCATATATTTT
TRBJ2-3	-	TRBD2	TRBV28	CASSPGLAGVGDTQYF	TGTGCCAGCAGTCCGGGACTAGCGGGAGTTGGCGATACGCAGTATTTT
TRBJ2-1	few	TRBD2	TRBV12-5	CASGLGTRDNEQFF	TGTGCTAGTGGTTTGGGGACTAGGGACAATGAGCAGTTCTTC